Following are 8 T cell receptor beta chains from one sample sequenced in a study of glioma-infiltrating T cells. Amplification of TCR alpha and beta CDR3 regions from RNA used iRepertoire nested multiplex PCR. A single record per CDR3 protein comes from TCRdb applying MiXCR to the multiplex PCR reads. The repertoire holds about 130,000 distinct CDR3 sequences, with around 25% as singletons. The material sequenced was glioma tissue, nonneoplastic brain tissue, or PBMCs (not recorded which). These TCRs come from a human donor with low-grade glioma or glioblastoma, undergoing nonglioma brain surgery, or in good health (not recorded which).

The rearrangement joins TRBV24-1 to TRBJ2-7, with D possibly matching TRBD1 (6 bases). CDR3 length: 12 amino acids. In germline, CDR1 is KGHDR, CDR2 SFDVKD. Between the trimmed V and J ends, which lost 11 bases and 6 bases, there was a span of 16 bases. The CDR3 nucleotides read TGTGCCAAGGGACATTCGTCTTTCGAGCAGTACGTC. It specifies CAKGHSSFEQYV.

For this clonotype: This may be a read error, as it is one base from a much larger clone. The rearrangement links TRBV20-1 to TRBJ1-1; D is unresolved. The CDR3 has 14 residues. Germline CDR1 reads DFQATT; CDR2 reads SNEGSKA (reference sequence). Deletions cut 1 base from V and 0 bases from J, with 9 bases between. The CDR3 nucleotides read TGCAGTGCTAGAGTGACGAACATGAACACTGAAGCTTTCTTT. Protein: CSARVTNMNTEAFF.

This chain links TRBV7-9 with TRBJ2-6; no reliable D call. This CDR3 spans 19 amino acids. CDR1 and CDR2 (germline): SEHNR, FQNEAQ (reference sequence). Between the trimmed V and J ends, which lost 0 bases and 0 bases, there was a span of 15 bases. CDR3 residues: CASSLAAQSTVSGANVLTF. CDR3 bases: TGTGCCAGCAGCTTAGCGGCGCAGAGTACAGTCTCTGGGGCCAACGTCCTGACTTTC.

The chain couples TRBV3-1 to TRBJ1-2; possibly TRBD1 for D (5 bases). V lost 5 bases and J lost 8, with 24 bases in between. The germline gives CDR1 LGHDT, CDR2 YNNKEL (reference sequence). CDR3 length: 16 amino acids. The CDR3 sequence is CASSKSGTPREGGYTF. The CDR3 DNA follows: TGTGCCAGCAGCAAGTCCGGGACTCCGAGAGAGGGCGGCTACACCTTC.

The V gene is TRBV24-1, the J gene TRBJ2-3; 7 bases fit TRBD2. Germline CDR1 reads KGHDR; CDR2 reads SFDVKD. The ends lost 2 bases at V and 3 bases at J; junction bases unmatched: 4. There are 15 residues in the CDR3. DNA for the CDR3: TGTGCCACCAGTGATTGGCCGGGAGGAACAGATACGCAGTATTTT. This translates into CATSDWPGGTDTQYF.

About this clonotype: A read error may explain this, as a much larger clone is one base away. This CDR3 is CAISRSIAMNTEAFF. The DNA for the CDR3 is TGTGCCATCAGCAGATCAATAGCAATGAACACTGAAGCTTTCTTT. The chain has TRBV15 and TRBJ1-1, with D hard to call. This CDR3 is 15 amino acids long. Germline values: CDR1 LNHNV, CDR2 YYDKDF (reference sequence).

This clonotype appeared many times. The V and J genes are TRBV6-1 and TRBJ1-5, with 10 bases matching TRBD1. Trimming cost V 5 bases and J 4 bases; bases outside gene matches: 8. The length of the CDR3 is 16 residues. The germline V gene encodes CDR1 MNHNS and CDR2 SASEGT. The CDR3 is CASSSGRQGANQPQHF. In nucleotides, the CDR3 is TGTGCCAGCAGTTCGGGACGACAGGGGGCGAATCAGCCCCAGCATTTT.

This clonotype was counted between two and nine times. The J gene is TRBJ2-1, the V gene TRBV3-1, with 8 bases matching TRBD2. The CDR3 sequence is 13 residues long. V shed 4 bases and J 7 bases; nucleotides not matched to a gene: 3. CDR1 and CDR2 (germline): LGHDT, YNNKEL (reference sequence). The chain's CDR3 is CASSPREGNEQFF. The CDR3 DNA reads TGTGCCAGCAGCCCCCGGGAGGGAAATGAGCAGTTCTTC.